Given below is one T cell receptor beta chain in context. The antigen is not known. Using immunoSEQ multiplex PCR, the repertoire was profiled, and TCRdb retains in-frame clones only, with some absent. The data hold hundreds of thousands of clones, with 86% observed a single time. The data are from a study of Ad26.COV2.S vaccination and SARS-CoV-2 variants. Study conclusions and caveats: Ad26.COV2.S recipients had broader spike-specific TCRs (P = 0.0014). Reported findings describe substantial breadth in spike-specific CD8+ and CD4+ T cell responses following vaccination.

The CDR3 loop spans 14 amino acids. Germline CDR1 and CDR2: MDHEN and SYDVKM. V lost 3 bases and J 2 bases, leaving 10 bases between the germline ends. Specified treatment: about 20 received Ad26.COV2.S at low or high dose, single or two shots; five or six received placebo; per-sample allocation not given. Vaccine and placebo recipients were sampled on day 63 after the first injection. This Boston cohort included adults aged 18-55 years. Immunization relied on an Ad26 vector, which expressed Wuhan-strain SARS-CoV-2 spike. The TCR was taken from a person between 18 and 59 years old who received the Ad26.COV2.S COVID-19 vaccine or a placebo. The genes are TRBV28 and TRBJ1-1; D is unresolved. The material was peripheral blood, obtained in a trial of Ad26.COV2.S vaccine versus placebo. Here the CDR3 DNA reads TGTGCCAGCAGTTTGGAACCGGTAAACACTGAAGCTTTCTTT. Encoded protein: CASSLEPVNTEAFF.